A single sample gave rise to the 24 T cell receptor beta chains below, sequenced in a study of T cell responses to AZD1222 COVID-19 vaccine. The table came from immunoSEQ multiplex PCR; TCRdb's copy has only in-frame clones and leaves some out. The sample lists some 150,000 clones, about nine tenths occurring once. Here the sequenced sample was peripheral blood, taken on day 0 of AZD1222 vaccination. These receptors were obtained from an adult in good health.

The CDR3 bases are TGTGCCAGCAGCCAAGCCGTAGCCCGCTCCTACGAGCAGTACTTC. This gives the protein CASSQAVARSYEQYF. The chain uses TRBV3-1 (or the pseudogene TRBV3-2) and TRBJ2-7; D call uncertain. V dropped 1 base and J dropped 0 bases, with 10 bases sitting between them. Looked up from germline, CDR1 is LGHDT and CDR2 is YNNKEL (reference sequence). This CDR3 is built from 15 residues.

The chain employs TRBV5-6 and TRBJ2-5; TRBD2 aligns across 14 bases. V shed 4 bases, J shed 5 bases, and the junction held 1 base outside the gene matches. From germline, CDR1 is SGHDT and CDR2 YYEEEE. This CDR3 is built from 14 residues. The CDR3 DNA reads TGTGCCAGCAGCGGGACTAGCGGGAGTGAGACCCAGTACTTC. It yields the protein CASSGTSGSETQYF.

The CDR3 reads CASSDPPQDSHGYEQYF. As DNA, the CDR3 is TGTGCCAGCAGTGACCCACCCCAGGACAGTCATGGGTACGAGCAGTACTTC. V usage is TRBV6-4 and J usage is TRBJ2-7; D is possibly TRBD1 (6 bases). With 2 bases removed from V and 4 bases from J, the gap between germline ends came to 21 bases. This CDR3 has 17 residues. CDR1 and CDR2 from the germline V gene are MRHNA and SNTAGT.

The V and J genes are TRBV7-7 and TRBJ2-2, with D uncertain. Looked up from germline, CDR1 is SSHAT and CDR2 is FNYEAQ (reference sequence). The ends were cut back, 5 bases at V and 2 bases at J, with 15 bases in the middle. This CDR3 is 16 amino acids long. For the CDR3, the DNA is TGTGCCAGCAGCCCCCACCCGACAAGCAACACCGGGGAGCTGTTTTTT. Translated: CASSPHPTSNTGELFF.

A word on this clone: The limits of the CDR3 on the DNA are not certain, so only TCRdb's listed CDR3 is given. The chain couples TRBV21-1 to TRBJ2-6. TRBV21-1 is described as a pseudogene. The CDR3 is made up of 17 amino acids, end residues included. CDR3 residues: CASSKALFGGGANVLTF.

The J gene is TRBJ1-2, the V gene TRBV3-1 (or the pseudogene TRBV3-2); no definite D call. V lost 4 bases to trimming and J lost 5 bases, with 5 bases between them. Germline assignment: CDR1 LGHDT and CDR2 YNNKEL (reference sequence). The CDR3 totals 11 residues. The DNA of the CDR3 is TGTGCCAGCAGCCGGCTTTATGGCTACACCTTC. This encodes CASSRLYGYTF.

This clone was detected a few times. The chain couples TRBV7-2 to TRBJ2-7, with D perhaps TRBD2 (6 bases). The CDR3 is made up of 13 amino acids. CDR1 and CDR2 from the germline V gene are SGHTA and FQGNSA. CDR3 sequence: CASNRGPGGEQYF. In DNA form, the CDR3 reads TGTGCTTCGAATCGGGGCCCTGGGGGGGAGCAGTACTTC.

The genes are TRBV5-8 and TRBJ2-1; 9 bases are shared with TRBD1. This CDR3 comprises 19 residues. With 2 bases clipped from V and 1 base from J, the junction kept 13 bases outside the gene matches. Germline V gene sequence: CDR1 SGHTS, CDR2 YDEGEE. CDR3 sequence: CASSFYPSGTGFSYNEQFF. The CDR3, as DNA: TGTGCCAGCAGCTTCTATCCGTCCGGGACAGGGTTTTCCTACAATGAGCAGTTCTTC.

This chain joins TRBV6-1 and TRBJ2-4; 8 bases align to TRBD2. The CDR3 contains 17 residues. Trimming took 2 bases from V and 1 from J; bases not matched to a gene: 7. Per the germline V gene, CDR1 is MNHNS and CDR2 is SASEGT. This CDR3 reads CASSEYTGGVAKNIQYF. DNA for the CDR3: TGTGCCAGCAGTGAATACACCGGGGGGGTGGCCAAAAACATTCAGTACTTC.

The chain combines TRBV27 with TRBJ2-2; 13 bases line up with TRBD2. CDR3 size: 21 residues. The J segment lost 7 bases and the V segment lost 3 bases, leaving 20 bases of the junction unmatched. The V gene's germline CDR1 is MNHEY and CDR2 SMNVEV (reference sequence). The CDR3 region has the DNA TGTGCCAGCAGTTTCCGAGCGGGACTAGCGGGACCGTCTTTCAAGGGCGGGGAGCTGTTTTTT. Translated: CASSFRAGLAGPSFKGGELFF.

This clone was counted a single time. This sequence joins TRBV5-4 and TRBJ2-2; D might be TRBD1 (5 bases). CDR1 is SGHNT and CDR2 is YYREEE in the germline V gene (reference sequence). The CDR3 is 15 residues long. Deletions cut 5 bases from V and 3 bases from J, with 14 bases between. CDR3 DNA sequence: TGTGCCAGCAGGAAAGGGGTTTCCGACACCGGGGAGCTGTTTTTT. Its protein product is CASRKGVSDTGELFF.

A remark on this clone: Other DNA sequences within the sample encode an identical CDR3. The gene calls are TRBV19 and TRBJ1-1, with D hard to call. Germline V CDR1 and CDR2: LNHDA, SQIVND (reference sequence). Trimming left V 4 bases short and J 1 base short, with 7 bases between. The length of the CDR3 is 13 residues. The chain's CDR3 is CASSTTANTEAFF. The CDR3 DNA is TGTGCCAGTAGTACAACGGCGAACACTGAAGCTTTCTTT.

The CDR3 region has the DNA TGTGCCAGCATAGGCAGGGGTGACACCGGGGAGCTGTTTTTT. Its protein is CASIGRGDTGELFF. This chain links TRBV7-9 with TRBJ2-2; the D gene is possibly TRBD1 (6 bases). Deletions cut 7 bases from V and 3 bases from J, with 12 bases between. Germline V gene sequence: CDR1 SEHNR, CDR2 FQNEAQ (reference sequence). The CDR3 has 14 residues.

The CDR3 spells CASSGTVTVDTEAFF. The CDR3 nucleotides are TGTGCCAGTAGTGGGACCGTGACGGTCGACACTGAAGCTTTCTTT. The chain combines TRBV19 with TRBJ1-1, with a tentative D call TRBD1 (5 bases). The ends were cut back, 5 bases at V and 3 bases at J, with 16 bases in the middle. This CDR3 is 15 amino acids long. The V gene's germline CDR1 is LNHDA and CDR2 SQIVND (reference sequence).

This clone was observed a single time. The J gene is TRBJ1-6, the V gene TRBV5-6; no clear D gene. V was cut by 3 bases and J by 7 bases, with 11 bases left in between. CDR1 and CDR2 (germline): SGHDT, YYEEEE. The CDR3 extends over 14 amino acids. CDR3 sequence (DNA): TGTGCCAGCAGCTATTACGGCCCCAATTCACCCCTCCACTTT. Its protein product is CASSYYGPNSPLHF. Full variable domain (missing parts from reference TRBV5-6 and TRBJ1-6): DAGVTQSPTHLIKTRGQQVTLRCSPKSGHDTVSWYQQALGQGPQFIFQYYEEEERQRGNFPDRFSGHQFPNYSSELNVNALLLGDSALYLCASSYYGPNSPLHFGNGTRLTVT.

The chain has TRBV24-1 and TRBJ2-7; D call uncertain. This CDR3 has 13 residues. CDR1 and CDR2 (germline): KGHDR, SFDVKD. Between the trimmed V and J ends, which lost 9 bases and 1 base, there was a span of 12 bases. The CDR3, as DNA: TGTGCCACCTACGAGACTTCTTCCTACGAGCAGTACTTC. Translating it yields CATYETSSYEQYF.

The chain uses TRBV25-1 and TRBJ1-4; D perhaps matches TRBD1 (5 bases). Germline V gene data show CDR1 as MGHDK and CDR2 as SYGVNS. CDR3 length equals 14 residues. V lost 6 bases, J lost 10 bases, and 18 bases lay in between. The CDR3 region has the DNA TGTGCCAGCAGCTCAGACAGAGGAGTTGGAAAACTGTTTTTT. Amino acid sequence: CASSSDRGVGKLFF.

The CDR3 DNA reads as TGTGCTAGTGGTTTACCCAATGAAAAACTGTTTTTT. Protein product: CASGLPNEKLFF. The V and J genes are TRBV12-5 and TRBJ1-4; D unclear. The CDR3 is made up of 12 amino acids. V was pared by 3 bases and J by 5 bases, with 4 bases between. The V gene's germline CDR1 is LGHNT and CDR2 FRNRAP.

V and J are TRBV5-4 and TRBJ1-6; D remains ambiguous. Germline CDR1 reads SGHNT; CDR2 reads YYREEE (reference sequence). V gave up 5 bases and J gave up 5 bases, with 11 bases separating them. The CDR3 contains 14 residues. CDR3 region: CASRVPADNSPLHF. DNA of the CDR3: TGTGCCAGCAGGGTTCCGGCCGATAATTCACCCCTCCACTTT.

The V call is TRBV29-1, the J call TRBJ1-2, with a weak D call TRBD1 (5 bases). Germline CDR1 is SQVTM and CDR2 is ANQGSEA. Deletions cut 7 bases from V and 0 bases from J, with 15 bases between. This CDR3 spans 14 amino acids. The CDR3 DNA sequence: TGCAGCGCCCTCCGGGACTTCACTAACTATGGCTACACCTTC. This encodes CSALRDFTNYGYTF.

The V and J genes are TRBV6-1 and TRBJ1-1; D unclear. The CDR3 covers 14 residues. Germline CDR1 and CDR2: MNHNS and SASEGT. V gave up 0 bases and J gave up 2 bases, with 7 bases separating them. DNA for the CDR3: TGTGCCAGCAGTGAAGCCCACAGAAACACTGAAGCTTTCTTT. This gives the protein CASSEAHRNTEAFF.

The chain uses TRBV27 and TRBJ1-1; D not certain. Trimming pared 5 bases from V and 1 base from J, leaving 14 bases between. In germline, CDR1 is MNHEY, CDR2 SMNVEV (reference sequence). The CDR3 is made up of 15 amino acids. The CDR3 DNA follows: TGTGCCAGCAGTCAAACTGGGGATTCGAACACTGAAGCTTTCTTT. It yields the protein CASSQTGDSNTEAFF.

The chain carries TRBV21-1 and TRBJ1-6; whether TRBD1, the table's D call, matches the DNA was not checked. TRBV21-1 is marked as a pseudogene. This CDR3 comprises 16 residues. Written as DNA, the CDR3 is TGTGCCCTCGAAGGGGGCCGGATAATATATAATTCACCCCTCCACTTT. Translated: CALEGGRIIYNSPLHF.

The chain joins TRBV4-3 to TRBJ1-6; 8 bases align to TRBD1. Germline trimming cut 3 bases from V and 10 bases from J; bases unmatched to any gene: 20. The CDR3 sequence is 19 residues long. Germline-derived CDR1 and CDR2 are LGHNA and YSLEER. The CDR3 DNA reads TGCGCCAGCAGCCAGAAAGCCAAACCGGAGGACAGGGAGGACTCACCCCTCCACTTT. This sequence encodes CASSQKAKPEDREDSPLHF.